This T cell receptor (beta chain) was profiled in a study of T cells expressing NK-cell markers. Study-wide context: Just one sequenced donor of eight was HCMV-seronegative, while seven were seropositive.

The TCR beta cDNA came from 5'RACE template switching with UMIs. TCRdb reanalyzed the 5' RACE reads, giving one entry per CDR3 protein sequence and no DNA. Seen in this sample are 550,000 to 600,000 distinct CDR3 sequences; the ten most common clones hold 3% to 4.5%. This CDR3 contains 15 residues. Germline-derived CDR1 and CDR2 are ENHRY and SYGVKD. The V gene is TRBV10-3, the J gene TRBJ2-3; the D gene TCRdb calls, TRBD1, cannot be checked with no DNA. The source material was blood T cells: a sorted CD56 or NKG2C T cell subset, CD4+ or CD8+ T cells, or bulk PBMC T cells (not recorded which). The clonotype was recovered from a man between 18 and 29 years old in good health. The CDR3 sequence is CAISVGGRNPDTQYF.